What follows are 2 T cell receptor beta chains derived from one specimen sequenced in a study of blood T cells in healthy people across ages. The use of a sample-barcoded 5' primer and a J-beta primer mix characterized a second PCR of roughly 6 to 11 cycles. One entry per CDR3 protein, called by TCRdb with MiXCR from the 5' RACE reads. The profile shows about a million distinct CDR3 sequences, roughly two fifths of them singletons. Input material: blood. All receptors come from a man younger than 35 in good health.

The V gene is TRBV28, the J gene TRBJ1-2, with D maybe TRBD1 (6 bases). The germline V and J ends were trimmed by 6 bases and 7 bases, with 15 bases remaining between them. The germline CDR1 and CDR2 sequences are MDHEN and SYDVKM. The CDR3 consists of 13 residues. As DNA, the CDR3 is TGTGCCAGCAGAGAGGGGGTGAAAGGTGGCTACACCTTC. Its translation is CASREGVKGGYTF.

This clonotype occurred many times. The chain joins TRBV7-2 to TRBJ2-3; D possibly corresponds to TRBD1 (6 bases). Germline lookup yields CDR1 SGHTA and CDR2 FQGNSA. This CDR3 has 14 residues. V shed 2 bases and J shed 5 bases, with 11 bases lying between them. In DNA, the CDR3 is TGTGCCAGCAGCTTAAGCAGGGGAGTAGATACGCAGTATTTT. Its protein is CASSLSRGVDTQYF.